The 27 T cell receptor beta chains listed next were all sequenced from one sample in a study of Ad26.COV2.S vaccination and SARS-CoV-2 variants. Noted treatment: roughly 19 received Ad26.COV2.S at low or high dose, single or two shots; roughly 5 received placebo; per-sample allocation not given. Specimen acquisition occurred on day 63 following the initial vaccine or placebo injection. The method was immunoSEQ multiplex PCR; TCRdb's version includes in-frame clones alone and lacks a portion of them. Of roughly 680,000 clones listed, roughly 90% are singletons. The source material was peripheral blood, sampled in a trial of Ad26.COV2.S vaccine versus placebo. These receptors were obtained from a person between 18 and 65 years old who received the Ad26.COV2.S COVID-19 vaccine or a placebo.

Turning to this clone: The junction and the germline gene differ at one end; a read error may be behind it. The V and J genes are TRBV6-5 and TRBJ2-1, with 7 bases identical to TRBD2. Per germline, CDR1 MNHEY and CDR2 SVGAGI. The CDR3 length is 14 residues. CDR3 bases: TGTGCCAGCAGCCGGGACTACCAATACAATGGGCAGTTCTTC. Protein sequence: CASSRDYQYNGQFF.

The chain uses TRBV18 and TRBJ2-5, with no clear D. Germline CDR1 and CDR2: KGHSH and LQKENI. V lost 2 bases to trimming and J lost 5 bases, with 9 bases between them. The CDR3 consists of 13 residues. This CDR3 reads CASSPRIGETQYF. The CDR3 coding sequence is TGTGCCAGCTCACCAAGGATCGGGGAGACCCAGTACTTC. The entire variable domain, with the rest obtained from reference TRBV18 and TRBJ2-5, is as follows: NAGVMQNPRHLVRRRGQEARLRCSPMKGHSHVYWYRQLPEEGLKFMVYLQKENIIDESGMPKERFSAEFPKEGPSILRIQQVVRGDSAAYFCASSPRIGETQYFGPGTRLLVL.

About this clone: A much larger clone lies one base from this, so it may be a read error. The same CDR3 is also encoded by other DNA sequences in this sample. This chain connects TRBV3-1 (or the pseudogene TRBV3-2) to TRBJ1-6; D gene unclear. CDR1 and CDR2 from the germline V gene are LGHDT and YNNKEL (reference sequence). The CDR3 totals 14 residues. The V gene lost 2 bases and the J gene lost 7 bases, with 9 bases spanning the gap. The CDR3 reads CASSQRTENSPLHF. CDR3 nucleotides: TGTGCCAGCAGCCAACGGACGGAGAATTCACCCCTCCACTTT.

This clone was picked up a small number of times. The J gene is TRBJ2-5, the V gene TRBV15, with 14 bases identical to TRBD2. The germline CDR1 and CDR2 sequences are LNHNV and YYDKDF (reference sequence). Losses at the gene ends were 3 bases for V and 4 bases for J; bases not matched to a gene: 13. The CDR3 extends over 19 amino acids. The CDR3 region has the DNA TGTGCCACCAGCAGGAGAGGCGGGACTAGCGGGAGAATCCGAGAGACCCAGTACTTC. Amino acids: CATSRRGGTSGRIRETQYF.

This clone was recorded a few times. At one of its ends the junction is not consistent with the germline gene, which may arise from a read error. The V and J genes are TRBV2 and TRBJ1-5, with D maybe TRBD1 (5 bases). In germline, CDR1 is SNHLY, CDR2 FYNNEI. The CDR3 loop spans 13 amino acids. CDR3 in amino acids: CASTEQDHQPQHF. CDR3 nucleotides: TGTGCCAGCACTGAACAGGATCATCAGCCCCAGCATTTT.

This chain links TRBV2 with TRBJ2-7; D not certain. Germline V gene sequence: CDR1 SNHLY, CDR2 FYNNEI. This CDR3 contains 13 residues. Trimming took off 0 bases at V and 3 bases at J, with 6 bases between the two ends. In DNA, the CDR3 is TGTGCCAGCAGTGAAGCGCCCAACTACGAGCAGTACTTC. As protein: CASSEAPNYEQYF.

The chain links TRBV13 to TRBJ2-7, with a possible D match to TRBD2 (6 bases). The V end was cut by 5 bases, the J end by 6 bases, with 23 bases between. Per germline, CDR1 PRHDT and CDR2 FYEKMQ (reference sequence). The CDR3 has 16 amino acids. For the CDR3, the DNA is TGTGCCAGCAGCCCGCGGGGCGCCGCCGGCTCGTCCGAGCAGTACTTC. It translates to CASSPRGAAGSSEQYF.

In the case of this clone: The sample has other DNA sequences that encode this CDR3 too. The V gene is TRBV2, the J gene TRBJ2-1; D gene uncertain. The CDR3 runs 11 residues. The V and J ends lost 5 bases and 4 bases respectively, with 3 bases between them. Germline V lookup: CDR1 SNHLY, CDR2 FYNNEI. The DNA for the CDR3 is TGTGCCAGCAGTCCGTACAATGAGCAGTTCTTC. It translates to CASSPYNEQFF.

The rearrangement links TRBV9 to TRBJ1-1, with 7 bases lining up with TRBD1. The junction had 9 bases not matched to a gene; V was cut back by 4 bases and J by 0 bases. Looked up from germline, CDR1 is SGDLS and CDR2 is YYNGEE. The CDR3 contains 16 residues. The CDR3 DNA follows: TGTGCCAGCAGCCCCTGGGGACAGCGAGTGAACACTGAAGCTTTCTTT. It translates to CASSPWGQRVNTEAFF.

The V gene is TRBV2, the J gene TRBJ2-7; TRBD2 matches at 10 bases. This CDR3 is 15 amino acids long. V shed 4 bases and J 3 bases; nucleotides not matched to a gene: 6. Germline V gives CDR1 SNHLY, CDR2 FYNNEI. CDR3 nucleotide sequence: TGTGCCAGCAGTGGGAGTAGCGGGGGGATCTACGAGCAGTACTTC. Protein sequence: CASSGSSGGIYEQYF.

This rearrangement joins TRBV18 to TRBJ1-5; tentatively, D is TRBD1 (6 bases). The CDR3 has 16 amino acids. Deletions cut 2 bases from V and 2 bases from J, with 13 bases between. CDR1 and CDR2 from the germline V gene are KGHSH and LQKENI. CDR3 sequence reads: CASSPEGEGGNQPQHF. The CDR3 nucleotides are TGTGCCAGCTCACCAGAGGGGGAAGGTGGCAATCAGCCCCAGCATTTT.

This clone occurred once. The chain employs TRBV27 and TRBJ1-1, with D maybe TRBD1 (6 bases). Deletions cut 5 bases from V and 10 bases from J, with 20 bases between. The germline V gene has CDR1 MNHEY and CDR2 SMNVEV (reference sequence). The CDR3 contains 14 residues. The CDR3 spells CASSPPQGFQRAFF. The CDR3 DNA reads as TGTGCCAGCAGTCCCCCTCAGGGGTTTCAGCGAGCTTTCTTT.

The gene calls are TRBV4-2 and TRBJ1-2; maybe TRBD1 (5 bases). The CDR3 covers 13 residues. Deletions cut 3 bases from V and 7 bases from J, with 12 bases between. The germline CDR1 and CDR2 sequences are LGHNA and YNFKEQ. The CDR3 nucleotides read TGTGCCAGCAGCCAGGACAAGGGAGGTGGCTACACCTTC. Translated: CASSQDKGGGYTF.

This clone showed up just once. The rearrangement uses TRBV4-1 and TRBJ1-5; tentative D call: TRBD1 (5 bases). CDR1 is MGHRA and CDR2 is YSYEKL in the germline V gene. The ends were cut back, 4 bases at V and 0 bases at J, with 16 bases in the middle. The CDR3 consists of 17 residues. The CDR3 here is CASSPRAGRDSNQPQHF. The CDR3 region has the DNA TGCGCCAGCAGCCCGCGGGCAGGGAGGGATAGCAATCAGCCCCAGCATTTT.

V and J are TRBV7-9 and TRBJ2-1, with 7 bases fitting TRBD1. Germline values: CDR1 SEHNR, CDR2 FQNEAQ (reference sequence). The V gene end was trimmed by 4 bases and the J gene end by 5 bases; junction bases not matched to a gene: 5. CDR3 length: 14 residues. The DNA of the CDR3 is TGTGCCAGCAGCTCCGACAGGGTGGACAATGAGCAGTTCTTC. Translated: CASSSDRVDNEQFF.

The V gene is TRBV18, the J gene TRBJ2-5, with D possibly TRBD1 on 6 matching bases. The CDR3 has 16 amino acids. The V gene lost 5 bases and the J gene lost 6 bases, with 22 bases spanning the gap. Per the germline V gene, CDR1 is KGHSH and CDR2 is LQKENI. The CDR3 protein is CASSREGVSRLKTQYF. CDR3 nucleotide sequence: TGTGCCAGCTCAAGAGAGGGGGTATCTCGATTGAAGACCCAGTACTTC.

This clone was seen a single time. The chain combines TRBV6-6 with TRBJ1-5, with 7 positions matching TRBD1. This CDR3 is built from 14 residues. Germline-derived CDR1 and CDR2 are MNHNY and SVGAGI (reference sequence). After removal of 2 bases from V and 5 bases from J, the junction contained 3 bases not matched to a gene. CDR3 sequence (DNA): TGTGCCAGCAGTTACCTCAGGGGGGATCAGCCCCAGCATTTT. It specifies CASSYLRGDQPQHF.

V gene TRBV18 combines with J gene TRBJ2-1, with D possibly being TRBD1 or TRBD2 (6 bases each). The germline V and J ends were trimmed by 4 bases and 8 bases, with 15 bases remaining between them. This CDR3 has 14 amino acids. The germline V gene encodes CDR1 KGHSH and CDR2 LQKENI. CDR3 nucleotide sequence: TGTGCCAGCTCACTTGCCCCCGGGGGCGATGAGCAGTTCTTC. Residues: CASSLAPGGDEQFF.

This rearrangement joins TRBV29-1 to TRBJ1-1, with 7 bases identical to TRBD1. With V trimmed by 4 bases and J by 7 bases, 9 bases remained unmatched. Germline V gives CDR1 SQVTM, CDR2 ANQGSEA. The CDR3 consists of 13 residues. The CDR3 region is CSVVETGMGEAFF. CDR3 sequence (DNA): TGCAGCGTTGTGGAGACAGGGATGGGTGAAGCTTTCTTT.

In its sample, this clone was seen once. J is TRBJ1-1 and V is TRBV7-9; D is possibly TRBD1 (6 bases). The V gene lost 6 bases and the J gene lost 4 bases, with 9 bases spanning the gap. Looked up from germline, CDR1 is SEHNR and CDR2 is FQNEAQ (reference sequence). The CDR3 loop spans 12 amino acids. The CDR3 is CASSWTATEAFF. The DNA of the CDR3 is TGTGCCAGCAGTTGGACAGCCACTGAAGCTTTCTTT. Full variable domain (missing parts from reference TRBV7-9 and TRBJ1-1): DTGVSQNPRHKITKRGQNVTFRCDPISEHNRLYWYRQTLGQGPEFLTYFQNEAQLEKSRLLSDRFSAERPKGSFSTLEIQRTEQGDSAMYLCASSWTATEAFFGQGTRLTVV.

On this clone: At the DNA level, this CDR3 is encoded by other sequences in the same sample as well. The chain couples TRBV19 to TRBJ2-5, with a weak D call TRBD1 (5 bases). Per germline, CDR1 LNHDA and CDR2 SQIVND (reference sequence). The CDR3 contains 13 residues. V shed 2 bases and J shed 5 bases, with 9 bases lying between them. The CDR3 sequence: CASSISRAETQYF. CDR3 DNA: TGTGCCAGTAGTATAAGCAGGGCGGAGACCCAGTACTTC.

The CDR3, as DNA: TGTGCCTGGAGTGTTGGAGGGGGCAAGACTGAAGCTTTCTTT. Translating gives CAWSVGGGKTEAFF. The chain links TRBV30 to TRBJ1-1; TRBD1 aligns across 7 bases. Germline CDR1 and CDR2: GTSNPN and SVGIG (reference sequence). CDR3 size: 14 residues. J gave up 5 bases and V 0 bases, and 6 bases lay outside the gene matches.

This clone was seen only a few times. The chain uses TRBV9 and TRBJ2-1, with 7 bases aligning to TRBD2. After removal of 0 bases from V and 1 base from J, the junction contained 4 bases not matched to a gene. The CDR3 has 16 residues. Germline V gene sequence: CDR1 SGDLS, CDR2 YYNGEE. The CDR3, as DNA: TGTGCCAGCAGCGTAGCCGGAGCGGGATCCTACAATGAGCAGTTCTTC. Translating gives CASSVAGAGSYNEQFF.

J is TRBJ2-3 and V is TRBV10-3; 8 nucleotides match TRBD2. The CDR3 sequence is 16 residues long. Losses at the gene ends were 3 bases for V and 2 bases for J; bases not matched to a gene: 7. Per the germline V gene, CDR1 is ENHRY and CDR2 is SYGVKD. CDR3 DNA sequence: TGTGCCATCAGTGAACCTAGCGGGCGAACCACAGATACGCAGTATTTT. The encoded protein is CAISEPSGRTTDTQYF.

This clone was found a few times. V and J are TRBV6-5 and TRBJ1-2; 7 bases are a match to TRBD1. The germline V gene has CDR1 MNHEY and CDR2 SVGAGI. V was clipped by 4 bases and J by 8 bases; unmatched bases: 4. This CDR3 is 12 amino acids long. CDR3 sequence reads: CASSLQGWGYTF. The CDR3, as DNA: TGTGCCAGCAGTTTACAGGGGTGGGGCTACACCTTC.

The V call is TRBV15, the J call TRBJ1-5; D perhaps matches TRBD1 (6 bases). The length of the CDR3 is 13 residues. The V and J ends lost 5 bases and 4 bases respectively, with 9 bases between them. Germline V gives CDR1 LNHNV, CDR2 YYDKDF (reference sequence). The DNA of the CDR3 is TGTGCCACCAGCTCACAGGGTAATCAGCCCCAGCATTTT. It yields the protein CATSSQGNQPQHF.

The chain has TRBV4-2 and TRBJ2-7; the D is unclear. Trimming pared 6 bases from V and 2 bases from J, leaving 11 bases between. This CDR3 has 13 residues. Germline loops: CDR1 LGHNA, CDR2 YNFKEQ. CDR3 sequence reads: CASRRLGTYEQYF. CDR3 sequence (DNA): TGTGCCAGCAGGAGGCTAGGTACCTACGAGCAGTACTTC.